This T cell receptor (beta chain) was identified during a study of beta chain features in type 1 diabetes. Study background: Age, gender, cell numbers and subset yield matched between patients and controls. Study-level findings and limits: Patients and controls would share equally any PCR tilt toward shorter templates.

The authors reverse transcribed all of the isolated RNA, so sequencing captured expressed TCRB transcripts. Produced via immunoSEQ multiplex PCR; TCRdb's table is partial and in-frame only. Of tens of thousands of clones in the sample, around 32% were seen once. This clone came up a few times. Its antigen is not known. The TCR sequence derives from a woman aged 18-35 years in good health. The material sequenced was stem cell memory CD4+ T cells from blood.

This CDR3 reads CASRSTDLAKNIQYF. Written as DNA, the CDR3 is TGTGCCAGCAGGTCGACAGACCTAGCCAAAAACATTCAGTACTTC. J is TRBJ2-4 and V is TRBV2; possibly TRBD1 for D (5 bases). Germline V CDR1 and CDR2: SNHLY, FYNNEI. The CDR3 extends over 15 amino acids. Trimming took off 6 bases at V and 0 bases at J, with 12 bases between the two ends.